Each of the 17 T cell receptor beta chains below was sequenced from the same sample in a study of beta chain features in type 1 diabetes (dated by TCRdb to 2016 to 2019). The protocol used for the library was the immunoSEQ multiplex PCR assay. The entire amount of isolated RNA was reverse transcribed using the High Capacity cDNA Reverse Transcription Kit, so the sequenced TCRB transcripts were expressed ones. This immuneACCESS table, as held by TCRdb, lists in-frame sequences with V and J called but not all clones. Of the missing ones, under half trace to an unresolved V gene in checked studies; the others have no known cause. This sample holds 130,000 to 150,000 clones; nearly 50% were observed only once. Together, the top ten hold 0.4% to 0.5% of the sample. Sequencing was done on a sample of Tregs from blood. The cell subset or site tag for this specimen amounts to: regulatory CD4+ T cells. The source of these receptors is a man aged 18 to 30 in good health.

The table lists this clone with a count of one. V is TRBV6-5 and J is TRBJ2-7, with TRBD1 identical over 7 bases. V shed 2 bases and J 1 base; nucleotides not matched to a gene: 5. CDR1 and CDR2 from the germline V gene are MNHEY and SVGAGI. The CDR3 runs 15 residues. Written as DNA, the CDR3 is TGTGCCAGCAGTTACACCCCAGGGGGATCCTACGAGCAGTACTTC. The encoded protein is CASSYTPGGSYEQYF.

The sample holds a few counts of this clone. V is TRBV7-2 and J is TRBJ1-5; D is unclear. The CDR3 covers 15 residues. V lost 3 bases to trimming and J lost 0 bases, with 9 bases between them. The germline V gene encodes CDR1 SGHTA and CDR2 FQGNSA. Here the CDR3 reads CASSFGLSSNQPQHF. The CDR3 nucleotides read TGTGCCAGCAGCTTCGGACTGAGTAGCAATCAGCCCCAGCATTTT.

This clone was observed a handful of times. The chain links TRBV6-6 to TRBJ2-7; TRBD2 matches 10 bases. This CDR3 has 14 amino acids. The V segment lost 2 bases and the J segment 7 bases; nucleotides outside the gene matches: 5. Germline CDR1 and CDR2: MNHNY and SVGAGI (reference sequence). The CDR3 region has the DNA TGTGCCAGCAGTTACCCCGGACTAGCGGCTGAGCAGTACTTC. Amino acids: CASSYPGLAAEQYF.

This sequence joins TRBV19 and TRBJ2-1, with D possibly being TRBD2 (8 bases). The CDR3 runs to 16 residues. V lost 5 bases, J lost 3 bases, and 17 bases lay in between. Germline CDR1 and CDR2: LNHDA and SQIVND (reference sequence). In nucleotides, the CDR3 is TGTGCCAGTAGTGGGGACAGCGGGAGCGTCTACAATGAGCAGTTCTTC. This gives the protein CASSGDSGSVYNEQFF.

The genes are TRBV29-1 and TRBJ1-1; D unresolved. The germline gives CDR1 SQVTM, CDR2 ANQGSEA. Trimming stripped 5 bases from V and 2 bases from J, with 9 bases between. The CDR3 length is 12 residues. The CDR3 nucleotides read TGCAGCGTTAGTAGCCCTAACACTGAAGCTTTCTTT. Translating gives CSVSSPNTEAFF. The variable domain in full, completed from reference TRBV29-1 and TRBJ1-1, reads SAVISQKPSRDICQRGTSLTIQCQVDSQVTMMFWYRQQPGQSLTLIATANQGSEATYESGFVIDKFPISRPNLTFSTLTVSNMSPEDSSIYLCSVSSPNTEAFFGQGTRLTVV.

The rearrangement links TRBV28 to TRBJ1-1; no clear D gene. Germline V gene sequence: CDR1 MDHEN, CDR2 SYDVKM. The CDR3 has 11 residues. The V and J ends lost 6 bases and 4 bases respectively, with 6 bases between them. The CDR3 DNA follows: TGTGCCAGCAGAAGGAGCACTGAAGCTTTCTTT. This encodes CASRRSTEAFF.

The table lists this clone with a few counts. The chain employs TRBV19 and TRBJ1-1, with D hard to call. The germline V and J ends were trimmed by 5 bases and 8 bases, with 15 bases remaining between them. Germline loops: CDR1 LNHDA, CDR2 SQIVND (reference sequence). The CDR3 is 13 amino acids. The CDR3: CASSSVIAGEAFF. The CDR3 DNA follows: TGTGCCAGTAGTTCTGTAATAGCCGGGGAAGCTTTCTTT.

As DNA, the CDR3 is TGTGCCAGCAGCTTAGGGGGGACTGCTGGGGCCAACGTCCTGACTTTC. Translation: CASSLGGTAGANVLTF. V gene TRBV7-9 combines with J gene TRBJ2-6; a possible D gene is TRBD2 (6 bases). V shed 1 base and J shed 2 bases, with 9 bases lying between them. The CDR3 is 16 residues long. Germline V lookup: CDR1 SEHNR, CDR2 FQNEAQ (reference sequence).

This CDR3 reads CAIVTQGAVGYTF. CDR3 coding DNA: TGTGCCATCGTCACACAGGGGGCTGTGGGCTACACCTTC. The V gene is TRBV2, the J gene TRBJ1-2; 9 nucleotides align to TRBD1. The CDR3 is 13 amino acids. The germline V gene encodes CDR1 SNHLY and CDR2 FYNNEI. V lost 10 bases, J lost 8 bases, and 11 bases stayed unmatched.

The chain links TRBV29-1 to TRBJ2-7; 9 bases match TRBD2. From germline, CDR1 is SQVTM and CDR2 ANQGSEA. This CDR3 is 14 amino acids long. V trimming: 8 bases; J trimming: 1 base; junction bases outside the gene matches: 9. CDR3 in DNA: TGCAGCACCCAGGATAGCGGGAGTTCCTACGAGCAGTACTTC. Protein sequence: CSTQDSGSSYEQYF.

This clone was observed a single time. CDR3 residues: CAWSVAGASNQPQHF. The DNA of the CDR3 is TGTGCCTGGAGTGTCGCGGGAGCCAGCAATCAGCCCCAGCATTTT. The genes are TRBV30 and TRBJ1-5; D remains ambiguous. Germline V gene lookup returns CDR1 GTSNPN and CDR2 SVGIG (reference sequence). Between the trimmed V and J ends, which lost 0 bases and 1 base, there was a span of 10 bases. The CDR3 spans 15 residues.

This clone was counted a few times. The V call is TRBV5-1, the J call TRBJ2-7; D is uncertain. The CDR3 contains 13 residues. Trimming stripped 0 bases from V and 6 bases from J, with 10 bases between. Germline lookup yields CDR1 SGHRS and CDR2 YFSETQ. The CDR3 DNA reads as TGCGCCAGCAGCTTGGGGAGTTTAGGCGAGCAGTACTTC. Protein product: CASSLGSLGEQYF. Full variable domain (outside the CDR3, taken from reference TRBV5-1 and TRBJ2-7): KAGVTQTPRYLIKTRGQQVTLSCSPISGHRSVSWYQQTPGQGLQFLFEYFSETQRNKGNFPGRFSGRQFSNSRSEMNVSTLELGDSALYLCASSLGSLGEQYFGPGTRLTVT.

The V call is TRBV20-1, the J call TRBJ2-5, with D uncertain. CDR3 length equals 11 residues. Germline lookup yields CDR1 DFQATT and CDR2 SNEGSKA (reference sequence). Trimming cost V 1 base and J 5 bases, with 5 bases left between them. CDR3 sequence (DNA): TGCAGTGCTAGAGGGCCGGAGACCCAGTACTTC. Translation gives CSARGPETQYF.

The rearrangement uses TRBV6-6 and TRBJ2-5; 13 nucleotides line up with TRBD2. The CDR3 length is 15 residues. The germline V gene has CDR1 MNHNY and CDR2 SVGAGI (reference sequence). Trimming took 6 bases from V and 5 from J; bases not matched to a gene: 6. The CDR3 DNA reads as TGTGCCAGCAGATACGGACTAGCGGGAGTGGAGACCCAGTACTTC. This sequence encodes CASRYGLAGVETQYF.

The sample holds a few counts of this clone. The chain combines TRBV6-5 with TRBJ2-2; TRBD2 might be the D (5 bases). The ends were cut back, 2 bases at V and 3 bases at J, with 13 bases in the middle. The CDR3 extends over 16 amino acids. Germline CDR1 is MNHEY and CDR2 is SVGAGI. DNA for the CDR3: TGTGCCAGCAGTTACGGTGGGAGCACGTACACCGGGGAGCTGTTTTTT. Encoded protein: CASSYGGSTYTGELFF.

The chain carries TRBV6-1 and TRBJ1-5; 8 positions agree with TRBD1. The CDR3 runs 14 residues. Germline V gene data show CDR1 as MNHNS and CDR2 as SASEGT. The V segment lost 10 bases and the J segment 0 bases; nucleotides outside the gene matches: 5. DNA for the CDR3: TGTGCCACCTCAGGGGGCAATAGCAATCAGCCCCAGCATTTT. Translating it yields CATSGGNSNQPQHF.

This clone has only a few counts. The CDR3 DNA sequence: TGTGCCAGCTCAAGACTAACCAGCTCCTACAATGAGCAGTTCTTC. This codes for CASSRLTSSYNEQFF. The chain uses TRBV18 and TRBJ2-1; D possibly corresponds to TRBD2 (5 bases). With 5 bases removed from V and 0 bases from J, the gap between germline ends came to 11 bases. CDR3 length: 15 residues. Germline lookup yields CDR1 KGHSH and CDR2 LQKENI.